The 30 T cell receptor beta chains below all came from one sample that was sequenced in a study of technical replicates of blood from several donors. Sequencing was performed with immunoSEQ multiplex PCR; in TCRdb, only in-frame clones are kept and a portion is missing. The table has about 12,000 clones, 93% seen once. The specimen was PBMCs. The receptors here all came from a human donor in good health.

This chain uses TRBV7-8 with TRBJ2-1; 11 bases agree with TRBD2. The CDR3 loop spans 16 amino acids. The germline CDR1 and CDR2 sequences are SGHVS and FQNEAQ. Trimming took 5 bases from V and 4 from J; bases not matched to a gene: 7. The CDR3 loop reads CASSLTGTSGYNEQFF. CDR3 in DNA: TGTGCCAGCAGCCTGACCGGGACTAGCGGTTACAATGAGCAGTTCTTC. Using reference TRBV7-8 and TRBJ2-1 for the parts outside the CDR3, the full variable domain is GAGVSQSPRYKVAKRGQDVALRCDPISGHVSLFWYQQALGQGPEFLTYFQNEAQLDKSGLPSDRFFAERPEGSVSTLKIQRTQQEDSAVYLCASSLTGTSGYNEQFFGPGTRLTVL.

In DNA form, the CDR3 reads TGTGCCATCAGTGGTCATAGCGGGAGTCCGAACACCGGGGAGCTGTTTTTT. Amino acids: CAISGHSGSPNTGELFF. The chain has TRBV10-3 and TRBJ2-2, with 9 nucleotides matching TRBD2. V lost 4 bases, J lost 0 bases, and 6 bases stayed unmatched. This CDR3 comprises 17 residues. Germline assignment: CDR1 ENHRY and CDR2 SYGVKD.

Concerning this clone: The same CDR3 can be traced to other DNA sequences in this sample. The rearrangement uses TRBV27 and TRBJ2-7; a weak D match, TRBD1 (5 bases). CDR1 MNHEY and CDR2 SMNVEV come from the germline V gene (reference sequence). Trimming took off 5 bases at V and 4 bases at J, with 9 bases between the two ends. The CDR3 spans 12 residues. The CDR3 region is CASSLQGYEQYF. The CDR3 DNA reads TGTGCCAGCAGTCTCCAGGGATACGAGCAGTACTTC.

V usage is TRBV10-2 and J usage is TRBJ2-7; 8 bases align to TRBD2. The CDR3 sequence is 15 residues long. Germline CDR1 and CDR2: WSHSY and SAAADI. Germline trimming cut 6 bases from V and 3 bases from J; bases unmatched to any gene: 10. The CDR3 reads CASSDPGTSGYEQYF. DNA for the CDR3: TGCGCCAGCAGCGACCCCGGTACTAGCGGCTACGAGCAGTACTTC.

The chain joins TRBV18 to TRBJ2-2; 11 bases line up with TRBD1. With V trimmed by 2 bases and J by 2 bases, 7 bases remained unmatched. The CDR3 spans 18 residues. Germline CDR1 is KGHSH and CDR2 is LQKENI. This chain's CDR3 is CASSPSRTGGLNTGELFF. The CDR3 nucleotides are TGTGCCAGCTCACCATCCCGGACAGGGGGCCTCAACACCGGGGAGCTGTTTTTT.

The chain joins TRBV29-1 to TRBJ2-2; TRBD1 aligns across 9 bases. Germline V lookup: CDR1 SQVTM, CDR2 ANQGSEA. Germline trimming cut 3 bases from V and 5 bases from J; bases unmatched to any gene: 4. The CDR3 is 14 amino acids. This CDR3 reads CSVDLGTGTGELFF. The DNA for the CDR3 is TGCAGCGTTGACCTTGGGACAGGGACCGGGGAGCTGTTTTTT.

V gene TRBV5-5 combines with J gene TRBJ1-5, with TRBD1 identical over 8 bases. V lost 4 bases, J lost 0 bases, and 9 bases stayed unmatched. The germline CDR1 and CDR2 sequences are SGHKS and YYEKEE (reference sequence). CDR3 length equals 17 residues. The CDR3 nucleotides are TGTGCCAGCAGCGCCGGGACAGGTTCCTATAGCAATCAGCCCCAGCATTTT. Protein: CASSAGTGSYSNQPQHF.

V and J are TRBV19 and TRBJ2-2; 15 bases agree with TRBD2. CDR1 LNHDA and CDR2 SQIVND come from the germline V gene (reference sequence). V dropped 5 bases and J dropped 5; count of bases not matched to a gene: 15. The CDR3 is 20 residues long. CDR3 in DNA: TGTGCCAGTAGTGGGGCTACCGGGACTAGCGGGAGGAGTATGACCGGGGAGCTGTTTTTT. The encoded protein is CASSGATGTSGRSMTGELFF.

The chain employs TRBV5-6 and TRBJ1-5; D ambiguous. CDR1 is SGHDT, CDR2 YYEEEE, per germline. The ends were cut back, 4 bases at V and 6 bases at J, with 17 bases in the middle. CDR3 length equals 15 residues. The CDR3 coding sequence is TGTGCCAGCAGCCCGTATGGCCAAGGGAGTCAGCCCCAGCATTTT. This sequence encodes CASSPYGQGSQPQHF.

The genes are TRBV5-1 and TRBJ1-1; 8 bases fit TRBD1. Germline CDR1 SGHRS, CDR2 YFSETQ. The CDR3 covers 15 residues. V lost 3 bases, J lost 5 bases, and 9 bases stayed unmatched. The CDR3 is CASSYPTGELTEAFF. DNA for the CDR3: TGCGCCAGCAGCTATCCGACAGGGGAGTTGACTGAAGCTTTCTTT.

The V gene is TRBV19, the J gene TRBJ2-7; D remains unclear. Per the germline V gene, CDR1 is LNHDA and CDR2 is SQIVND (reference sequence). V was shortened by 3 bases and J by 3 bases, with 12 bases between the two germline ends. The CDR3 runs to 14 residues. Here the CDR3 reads CASSISYPHYEQYF. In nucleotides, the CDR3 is TGTGCCAGTAGTATCTCCTATCCCCACTACGAGCAGTACTTC.

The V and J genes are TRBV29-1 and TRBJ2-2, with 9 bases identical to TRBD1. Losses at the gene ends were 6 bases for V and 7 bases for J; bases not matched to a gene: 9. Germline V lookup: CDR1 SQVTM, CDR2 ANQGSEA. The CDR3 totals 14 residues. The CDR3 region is CSVARDRADGELFF. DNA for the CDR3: TGCAGCGTGGCTCGGGACAGGGCTGACGGGGAGCTGTTTTTT.

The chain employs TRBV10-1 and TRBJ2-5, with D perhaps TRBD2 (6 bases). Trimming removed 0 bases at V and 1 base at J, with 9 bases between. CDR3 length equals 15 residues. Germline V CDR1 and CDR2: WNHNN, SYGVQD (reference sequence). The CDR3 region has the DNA TGCGCCAGCAGTGAGTCGGTAGCGGCCCAAGAGACCCAGTACTTC. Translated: CASSESVAAQETQYF.

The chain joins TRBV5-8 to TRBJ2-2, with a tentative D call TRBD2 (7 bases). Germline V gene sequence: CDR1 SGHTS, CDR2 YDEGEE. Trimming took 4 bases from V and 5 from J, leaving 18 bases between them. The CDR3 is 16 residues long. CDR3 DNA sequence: TGTGCCAGCAGCCCCGGCCGGGGGGCCTGGACCGGGGAGCTGTTTTTT. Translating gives CASSPGRGAWTGELFF.

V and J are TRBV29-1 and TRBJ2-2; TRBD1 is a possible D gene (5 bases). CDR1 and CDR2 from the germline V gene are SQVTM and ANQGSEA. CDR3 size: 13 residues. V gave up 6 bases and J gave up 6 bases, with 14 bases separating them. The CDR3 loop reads CSVESTEAGELFF. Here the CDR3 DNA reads TGCAGCGTGGAATCGACAGAGGCCGGGGAGCTGTTTTTT.

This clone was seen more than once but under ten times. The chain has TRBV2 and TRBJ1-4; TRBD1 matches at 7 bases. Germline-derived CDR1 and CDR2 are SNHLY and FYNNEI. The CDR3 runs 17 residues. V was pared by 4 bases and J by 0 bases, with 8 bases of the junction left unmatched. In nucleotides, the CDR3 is TGTGCCAGCAGTGTTGACAGGGCTGGGGCAACTAATGAAAAACTGTTTTTT. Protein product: CASSVDRAGATNEKLFF.

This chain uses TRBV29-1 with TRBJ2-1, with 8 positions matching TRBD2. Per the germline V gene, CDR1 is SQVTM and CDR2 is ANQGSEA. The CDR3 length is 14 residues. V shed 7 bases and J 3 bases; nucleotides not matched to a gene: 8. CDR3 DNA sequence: TGCAGCGCCGTAACTAGCGGAGGCTACAATGAGCAGTTCTTC. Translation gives CSAVTSGGYNEQFF.

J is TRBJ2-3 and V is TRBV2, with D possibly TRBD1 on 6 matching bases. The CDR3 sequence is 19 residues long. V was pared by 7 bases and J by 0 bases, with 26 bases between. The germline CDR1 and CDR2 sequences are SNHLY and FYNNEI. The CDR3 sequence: CASNPPQAFQQGSTDTQYF. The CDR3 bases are TGTGCCAGCAATCCTCCGCAGGCCTTTCAACAGGGCAGCACAGATACGCAGTATTTT.

CDR3 residues: CASRVAGSGIYEQYF. DNA of the CDR3: TGTGCCAGCAGGGTAGCGGGATCGGGGATCTACGAGCAGTACTTC. This chain links TRBV6-1 with TRBJ2-7; 8 bases are shared with TRBD2. The trim removed 6 bases at V and 3 bases at J, leaving 10 bases unmatched. The CDR3 covers 15 residues. From germline, CDR1 is MNHNS and CDR2 SASEGT.

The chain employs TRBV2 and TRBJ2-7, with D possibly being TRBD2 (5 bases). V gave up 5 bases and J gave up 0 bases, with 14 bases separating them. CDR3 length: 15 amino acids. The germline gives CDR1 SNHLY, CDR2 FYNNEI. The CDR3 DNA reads TGTGCCAGCAGTCGTGGACTGGGTAGCTCCTACGAGCAGTACTTC. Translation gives CASSRGLGSSYEQYF.

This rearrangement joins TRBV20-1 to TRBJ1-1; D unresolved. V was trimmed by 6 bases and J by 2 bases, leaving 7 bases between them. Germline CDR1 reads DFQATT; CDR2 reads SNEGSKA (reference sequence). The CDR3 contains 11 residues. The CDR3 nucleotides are TGCAGTGCCGGAGGAAACACTGAAGCTTTCTTT. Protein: CSAGGNTEAFF.

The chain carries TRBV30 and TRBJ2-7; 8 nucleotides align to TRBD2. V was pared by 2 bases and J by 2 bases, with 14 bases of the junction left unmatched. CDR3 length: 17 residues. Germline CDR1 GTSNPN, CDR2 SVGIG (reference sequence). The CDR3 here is CAWSSPAASGPPYEQYF. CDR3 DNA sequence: TGTGCCTGGAGTTCCCCCGCCGCTAGCGGGCCACCCTACGAGCAGTACTTC.

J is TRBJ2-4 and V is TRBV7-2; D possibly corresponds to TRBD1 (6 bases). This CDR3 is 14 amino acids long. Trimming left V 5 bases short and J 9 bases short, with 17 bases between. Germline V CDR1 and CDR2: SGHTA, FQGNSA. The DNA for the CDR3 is TGTGCCAGCAGCCAAAATCCGGGACATAGCATTCAGTACTTC. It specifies CASSQNPGHSIQYF.

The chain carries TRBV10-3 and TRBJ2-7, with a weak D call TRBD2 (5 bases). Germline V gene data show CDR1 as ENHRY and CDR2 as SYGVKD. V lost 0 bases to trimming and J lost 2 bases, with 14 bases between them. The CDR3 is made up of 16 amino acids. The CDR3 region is CAISESERTGTYEQYF. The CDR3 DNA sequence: TGTGCCATCAGTGAGTCGGAGAGGACTGGTACCTACGAGCAGTACTTC.

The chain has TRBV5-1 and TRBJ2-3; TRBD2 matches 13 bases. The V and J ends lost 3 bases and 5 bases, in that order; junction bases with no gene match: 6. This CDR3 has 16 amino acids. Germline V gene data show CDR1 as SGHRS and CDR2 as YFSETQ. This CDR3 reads CASSSGLAGRKDTQYF. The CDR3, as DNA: TGCGCCAGCAGCTCGGGACTAGCGGGACGAAAAGATACGCAGTATTTT.

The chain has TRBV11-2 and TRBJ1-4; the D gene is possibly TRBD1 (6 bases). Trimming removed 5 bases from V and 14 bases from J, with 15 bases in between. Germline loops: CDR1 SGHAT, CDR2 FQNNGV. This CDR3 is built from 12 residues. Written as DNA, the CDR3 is TGTGCCAGCAGCGCCGACAGGAGAGGCCTGTTTTTT. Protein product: CASSADRRGLFF.

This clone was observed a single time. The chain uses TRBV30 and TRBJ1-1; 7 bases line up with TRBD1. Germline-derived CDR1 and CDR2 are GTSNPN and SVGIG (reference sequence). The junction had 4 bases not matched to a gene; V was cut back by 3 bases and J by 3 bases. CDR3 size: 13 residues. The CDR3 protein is CAWRTGMDTEAFF. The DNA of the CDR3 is TGTGCCTGGAGGACAGGGATGGACACTGAAGCTTTCTTT. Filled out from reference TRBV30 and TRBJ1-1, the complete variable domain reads SQTIHQWPATLVQPVGSPLSLECTVEGTSNPNLYWYRQAAGRGLQLLFYSVGIGQISSEVPQNLSASRPQDRQFILSSKKLLLSDSGFYLCAWRTGMDTEAFFGQGTRLTVV.

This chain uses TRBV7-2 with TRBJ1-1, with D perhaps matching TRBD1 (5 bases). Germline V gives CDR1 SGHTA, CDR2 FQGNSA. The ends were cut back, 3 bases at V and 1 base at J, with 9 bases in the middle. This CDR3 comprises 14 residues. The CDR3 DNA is TGTGCCAGCAGCTTCGTCAGGGCGAACACTGAAGCTTTCTTT. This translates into CASSFVRANTEAFF.

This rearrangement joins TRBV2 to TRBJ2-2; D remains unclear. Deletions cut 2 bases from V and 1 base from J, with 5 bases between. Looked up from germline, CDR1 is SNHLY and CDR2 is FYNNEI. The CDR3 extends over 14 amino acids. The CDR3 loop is CASSELLNTGELFF. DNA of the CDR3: TGTGCCAGCAGTGAACTCCTGAACACCGGGGAGCTGTTTTTT.

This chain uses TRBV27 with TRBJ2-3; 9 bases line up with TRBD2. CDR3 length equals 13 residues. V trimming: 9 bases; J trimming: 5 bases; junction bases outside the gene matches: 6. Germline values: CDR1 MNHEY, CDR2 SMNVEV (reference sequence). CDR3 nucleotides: TGTGCCAGTAGTAGCGGGAGAGGAGATACGCAGTATTTT. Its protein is CASSSGRGDTQYF.